This entry describes one TCR beta chain. CDR1 and CDR2 from the germline V gene are SGHVS and FNYEAQ. This CDR3 is 16 amino acids long. Deletions cut 5 bases from V and 0 bases from J, with 16 bases between. This record belongs to a study of blood T cell repertoires in COVID-19. As for the study in general: The United States, Italy and Spain supplied acute and convalescent COVID-19 samples. Sample material is recorded as cDNA or gDNA derived from T cells, B-cell-depleted T cells, or PBMCs.

Repertoires were generated with immunoSEQ multiplex PCR, while TCRdb's copy carries only in-frame clones and drops some. The sample has a few hundred thousand clones, 75% to 90% seen once; the top ten hold approximately 0.85%. The TCR was taken from a woman in her thirties or forties who had recovered from COVID-19. This sequence joins TRBV7-6 and TRBJ2-5; D is possibly TRBD2 (7 bases). Sequenced: peripheral blood. The CDR3: CASSLIGGGNQETQYF. The DNA for the CDR3 is TGTGCCAGCAGCCTCATAGGGGGGGGGAACCAAGAGACCCAGTACTTC.